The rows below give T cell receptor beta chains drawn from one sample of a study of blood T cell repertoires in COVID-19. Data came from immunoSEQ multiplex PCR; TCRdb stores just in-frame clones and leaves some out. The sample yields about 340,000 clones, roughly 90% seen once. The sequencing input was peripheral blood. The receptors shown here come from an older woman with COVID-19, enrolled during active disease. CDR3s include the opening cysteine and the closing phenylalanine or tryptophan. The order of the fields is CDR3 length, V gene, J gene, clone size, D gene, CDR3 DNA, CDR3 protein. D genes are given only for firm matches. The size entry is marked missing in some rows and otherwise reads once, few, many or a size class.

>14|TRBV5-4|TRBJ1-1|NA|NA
TGTGCCAGCAGCTTCGAGACAGGCAACACTGAAGCTTTCTTT
CASSFETGNTEAFF
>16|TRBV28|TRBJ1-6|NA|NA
TGTGCCAGCAGTTCGATTAATAGCTCCTATAATTCACCCCTCCACTTT
CASSSINSSYNSPLHF
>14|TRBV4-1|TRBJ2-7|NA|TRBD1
TGCGCCAGCAGCGACGGACAGGGCCACTACGAGCAGTACTTC
CASSDGQGHYEQYF
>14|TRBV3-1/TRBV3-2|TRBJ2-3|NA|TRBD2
TGTGCCAGCAGCCCTAGCGGGGGGGCAGATACGCAGTATTTT
CASSPSGGADTQYF
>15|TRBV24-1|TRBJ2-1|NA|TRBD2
TGTGCCACCGCTGACTTGGCGGGGGTGAATAATGAGCAGTTCTTC
CATADLAGVNNEQFF
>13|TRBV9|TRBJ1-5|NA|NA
TGTGCCAGCAGCACCTATAGCAATCAGCCCCAGCATTTT
CASSTYSNQPQHF
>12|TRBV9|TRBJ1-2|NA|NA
TGTGCCAGCAGCGGGGCGAACTATGGCTACACCTTC
CASSGANYGYTF
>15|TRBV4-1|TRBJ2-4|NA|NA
TGCGCCAGCAGCCTCCTCGGGGTAGCCAAAAACATTCAGTACTTC
CASSLLGVAKNIQYF
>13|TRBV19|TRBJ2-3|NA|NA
TGTGCCAGTAGTTGGGGCAGCCCAGATACGCAGTATTTT
CASSWGSPDTQYF
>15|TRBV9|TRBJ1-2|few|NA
TGTGCCAGCAGCCCGCGAGCGGGGCCATACTATGGCTACACCTTC
CASSPRAGPYYGYTF
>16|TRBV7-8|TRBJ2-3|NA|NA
TGTGCCAGCAGCTTAGCGTTTGGGGTACAGGTAGATACGCAGTATTTT
CASSLAFGVQVDTQYF
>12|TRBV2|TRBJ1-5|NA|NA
TGTGCCAGCCGGAGGGGCAATCAGCCCCAGCATTTT
CASRRGNQPQHF
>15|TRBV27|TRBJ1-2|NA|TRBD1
TGTGCCAGCAGTCCATGGACAGGGGCTAACTATGGCTACACCTTC
CASSPWTGANYGYTF
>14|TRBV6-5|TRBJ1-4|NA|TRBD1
TGTGCCAGCAGTTACTCGCAGGGGGGTGAAAAACTGTTTTTT
CASSYSQGGEKLFF
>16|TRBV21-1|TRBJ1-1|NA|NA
TGTGCCAGCAGCATCCGGGACAGATCGGAGAACACTGAAGCTTTCTTT
CASSIRDRSENTEAFF
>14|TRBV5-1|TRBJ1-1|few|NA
TGCGCCAGCAGCTTGGGGGCGACAGGCACTGAAGCTTTCTTT
CASSLGATGTEAFF
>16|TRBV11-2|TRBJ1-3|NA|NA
TGTGCCAGCAGCTCGAGTCAAGGGGCTGCTGGAAACACCATATATTTT
CASSSSQGAAGNTIYF
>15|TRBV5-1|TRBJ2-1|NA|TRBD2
TGCGCCAGCAGCCCGGGGACTAGCGGGGGGGCGGAGCAGTTCTTC
CASSPGTSGGAEQFF
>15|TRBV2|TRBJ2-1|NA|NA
TGTGCCAGCAGTGCCAGACAGCGCTCCTACAATGAGCAGTTCTTC
CASSARQRSYNEQFF
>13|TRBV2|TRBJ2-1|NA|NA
TGTGCCAGCAGTGAGGGGCCCTCTCCTGAGCAGTTCTTC
CASSEGPSPEQFF
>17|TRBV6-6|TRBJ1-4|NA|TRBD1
TGTGCCAGCAGCCGAAGACCAATCGGACAGGGGAGGGAAAAACTGTTTTTT
CASSRRPIGQGREKLFF
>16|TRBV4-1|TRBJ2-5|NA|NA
TGCGCCAGCAGCCAAGATAAGAGGATTAGAGAGGGGACCCAGTACTTC
CASSQDKRIREGTQYF
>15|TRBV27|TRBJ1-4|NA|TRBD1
TGTGCCAGCAGGAGACAGTCGAGAGACTCAGGGGGACTGTTTTTT
CASRRQSRDSGGLFF
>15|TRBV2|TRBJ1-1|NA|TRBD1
TGTGCCAGCAGCACTCGTCAGGGGGCGGGCACTGAAGCTTTCTTT
CASSTRQGAGTEAFF
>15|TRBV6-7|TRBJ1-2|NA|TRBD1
TGTGCCAGCAGCACCGGACAGGGTCGGGACTATGGCTACACCTTC
CASSTGQGRDYGYTF
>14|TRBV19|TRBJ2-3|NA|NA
TGTGCCAGTAGTATAACAGGGTGGGCAGATACGCAGTATTTT
CASSITGWADTQYF
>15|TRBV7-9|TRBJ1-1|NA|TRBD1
TGTGCCAGCAGCCCACGACTCCAGGGGGGCACTGAAGCTTTCTTT
CASSPRLQGGTEAFF
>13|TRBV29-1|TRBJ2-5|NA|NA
TGCAGCGTCAAGAGGGGGTACCAAGAGACCCAGTACTTC
CSVKRGYQETQYF
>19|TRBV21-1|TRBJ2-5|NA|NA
TGTGCCAGCACCCTCGCCCGGGACAGTCGAGTTTCAGTAAAAGAGACCCAGTACTTC
CASTLARDSRVSVKETQYF
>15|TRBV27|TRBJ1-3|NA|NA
TGTGCCAGCACCCGGCCGGGGGTGGCTGGAAACACCATATATTTT
CASTRPGVAGNTIYF
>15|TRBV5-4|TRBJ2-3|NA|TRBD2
TGTGCCAGCAGCTTGGGTGGGGGGGATACGCATACGCAGTATTTT
CASSLGGGDTHTQYF
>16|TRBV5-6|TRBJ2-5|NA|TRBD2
TGTGCCAGCGCTCCTGAACGAGCGGGGGGACAAGAGACCCAGTACTTC
CASAPERAGGQETQYF
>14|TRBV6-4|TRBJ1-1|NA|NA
TGTGCCAGCAGACCTACAGGGAGGAACACTGAAGCTTTCTTT
CASRPTGRNTEAFF
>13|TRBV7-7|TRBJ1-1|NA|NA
TGTGCCAGCAGCTCGGACGCGGGAACTGAAGCTTTCTTT
CASSSDAGTEAFF
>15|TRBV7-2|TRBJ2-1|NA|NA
TGTGCCAGCAGCTTACCCACTGCTATAATCAATGAGCAGTTCTTC
CASSLPTAIINEQFF
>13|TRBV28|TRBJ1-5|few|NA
TGTGCCAGCAATAGAGGCGTCAATCAGCCCCAGCATTTT
CASNRGVNQPQHF
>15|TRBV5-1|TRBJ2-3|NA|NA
TGCGCCAGCAGCTTTTCGGGATTCGGCACAGATACGCAGTATTTT
CASSFSGFGTDTQYF
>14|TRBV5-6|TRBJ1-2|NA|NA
TGTGCCAGCAGCGCTCAACAGGGAATTAGTGGCTACACCTTC
CASSAQQGISGYTF
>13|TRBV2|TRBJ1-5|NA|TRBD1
TGTGCCAGCACGGGACAGTATAATCAGCCCCAGCATTTT
CASTGQYNQPQHF
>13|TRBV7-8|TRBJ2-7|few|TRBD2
TGTGCCAGCAGCTTTAGCGGGGCCTACGAGCAGTACTTC
CASSFSGAYEQYF
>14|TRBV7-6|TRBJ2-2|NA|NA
TGTGCCAGCAGCACAGTACCGAACACCGGGGAGCTGTTTTTT
CASSTVPNTGELFF
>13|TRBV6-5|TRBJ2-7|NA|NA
TGTGCCAGCAGTTACGCTTCAGGGCTCGAGCAGTACTTC
CASSYASGLEQYF
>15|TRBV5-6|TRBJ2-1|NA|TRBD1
TGTGCCAGCAGCTTTAGGGGACAGGGGGACAATGAGCAGTTCTTC
CASSFRGQGDNEQFF
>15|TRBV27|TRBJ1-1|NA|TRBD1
TGTGCCAGCAGTCCCCGGACAGGGGATAATTCTGAAGCTTTCTTT
CASSPRTGDNSEAFF
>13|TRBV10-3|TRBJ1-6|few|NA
TGTGCCATCAGAGGAGGGATCGGTTCACCCCTCCACTTT
CAIRGGIGSPLHF
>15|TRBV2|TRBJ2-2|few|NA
TGTGCCAGCAGTGAGGACAGTTCGAACACCGGGGAGCTGTTTTTT
CASSEDSSNTGELFF
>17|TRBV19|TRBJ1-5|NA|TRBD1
TGTGCCAGTAGTATCCCTCCGACAGGGGATCGTAATCAGCCCCAGCATTTT
CASSIPPTGDRNQPQHF
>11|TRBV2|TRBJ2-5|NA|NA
TGTGCCAGCAGTGCCAGGGGGGACCAGTACTTC
CASSARGDQYF
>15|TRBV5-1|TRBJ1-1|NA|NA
TGCGCCAGCAGCTTGGATGGGGAGGCATACACTGAAGCTTTCTTT
CASSLDGEAYTEAFF
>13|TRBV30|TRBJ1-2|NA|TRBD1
TGTGCCTGGAGTCGCCAGGGGGGCTATGGCTACACCTTC
CAWSRQGGYGYTF
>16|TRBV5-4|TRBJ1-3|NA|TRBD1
TGTGCCAGCAGCTCGGCGGGACAGGGAGGTGGAAACACCATATATTTT
CASSSAGQGGGNTIYF